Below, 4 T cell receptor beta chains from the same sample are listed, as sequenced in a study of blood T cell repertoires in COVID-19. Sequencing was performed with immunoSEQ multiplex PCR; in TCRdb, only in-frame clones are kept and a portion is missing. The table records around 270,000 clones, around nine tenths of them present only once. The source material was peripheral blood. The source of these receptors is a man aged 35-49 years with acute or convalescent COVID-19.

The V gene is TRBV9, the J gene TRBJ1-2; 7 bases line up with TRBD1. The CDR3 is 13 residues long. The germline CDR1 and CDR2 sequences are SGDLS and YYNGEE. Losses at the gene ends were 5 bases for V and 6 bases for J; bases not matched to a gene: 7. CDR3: CASSLQGKDGYTF. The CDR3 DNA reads TGTGCCAGCAGTTTACAGGGGAAGGATGGCTACACCTTC. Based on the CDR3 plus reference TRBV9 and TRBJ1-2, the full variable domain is DSGVTQTPKHLITATGQRVTLRCSPRSGDLSVYWYQQSLDQGLQFLIQYYNGEERAKGNILERFSAQQFPDLHSELNLSSLELGDSALYFCASSLQGKDGYTFGSGTRLTVV.

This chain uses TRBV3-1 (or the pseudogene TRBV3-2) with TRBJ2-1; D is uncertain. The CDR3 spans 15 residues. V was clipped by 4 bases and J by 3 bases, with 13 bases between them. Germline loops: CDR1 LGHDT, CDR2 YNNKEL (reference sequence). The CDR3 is CASSLAVKSYNEQFF. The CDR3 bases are TGTGCCAGCAGCCTAGCCGTCAAAAGCTACAATGAGCAGTTCTTC.

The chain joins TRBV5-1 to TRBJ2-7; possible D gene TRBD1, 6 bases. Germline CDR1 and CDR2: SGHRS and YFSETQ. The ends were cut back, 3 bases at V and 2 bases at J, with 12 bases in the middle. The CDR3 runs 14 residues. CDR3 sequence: CASSSGTQTYEQYF. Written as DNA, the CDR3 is TGCGCCAGCAGCTCCGGGACACAAACCTACGAGCAGTACTTC.

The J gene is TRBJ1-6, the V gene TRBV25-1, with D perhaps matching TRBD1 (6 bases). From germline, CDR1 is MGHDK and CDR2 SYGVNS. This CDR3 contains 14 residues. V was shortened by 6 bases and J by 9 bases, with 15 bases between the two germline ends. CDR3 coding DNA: TGTGCCAGCAGATTGGGGGGGCAAGGTTCACCCCTCCACTTT. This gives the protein CASRLGGQGSPLHF.